This T cell receptor beta chain is from a study of control samples from healthy donors and cancer patients. TCRdb keeps only in-frame clones here, not all; method: immunoSEQ multiplex PCR. The sample includes roughly 200,000 clones, 85% to 95% seen only once; the top ten take approximately 1.5%. V shed 2 bases and J shed 4 bases, with 11 bases lying between them. Looked up from germline, CDR1 is LNHNV and CDR2 is YYDKDF (reference sequence). This CDR3 is 15 amino acids long. The genes are TRBV15 and TRBJ2-2; D possibly corresponds to TRBD2 (5 bases). The sample was blood. This clonotype was obtained from a man aged 45-65 years in good health. The CDR3: CATSRNPGVTGELFF. In DNA form, the CDR3 reads TGTGCCACCAGCAGAAATCCCGGGGTCACCGGGGAGCTGTTTTTT.